This T cell receptor beta chain was documented in a study of blood T cell repertoires in COVID-19. CDR3 length equals 12 residues. Trimming took off 1 base at V and 10 bases at J, with 10 bases between the two ends. Recruits, aged roughly 18 to 100 years, lived in 24 US areas. Cohort assignment relied on participant-reported clinical history. Recovered participants had two consecutive negative NP/OP PCR tests, healthcare professional clearance, or symptom resolution. Here immunoSEQ multiplex PCR was the method, and the copy in TCRdb shows in-frame clones only, minus some. The repertoire holds approximately 210,000 clones, with about 79% as singletons.

The receptor's source is a woman in her fifties or sixties who had recovered from COVID-19. The chain carries TRBV12-3 or TRBV12-4 and TRBJ1-1; D not certain. The sample consisted of PBMCs or T cells enriched from blood (not recorded which). CDR3 in DNA: TGTGCCAGCAGTTTAGTCAGTCTGGTAGCTTTCTTT. It is translated as CASSLVSLVAFF.